The sequence of this T cell receptor (beta chain) was determined in a study of T cell changes during pregnancy in multiple sclerosis. V was shortened by 0 bases and J by 6 bases, with 18 bases between the two germline ends. Germline V CDR1 and CDR2: SGHNT, YYREEE (reference sequence). The length of the CDR3 is 16 residues. Libraries were prepared by immunoSEQ multiplex PCR; TCRdb keeps only in-frame clonotypes and omits some of them. Of tens of thousands of clones listed, just over 90% are singletons. The sample consisted of peripheral blood, taken before pregnancy. The rearrangement links TRBV5-4 to TRBJ1-2; a weak D match, TRBD1 (6 bases). The sequence was obtained from a female donor with multiple sclerosis, enrolled in a pregnancy study. CDR3 sequence: CASSLARSGQIDGYTF. CDR3 coding DNA: TGTGCCAGCAGCTTGGCCAGATCCGGACAGATCGATGGCTACACCTTC.